A single sample is the source of the 4 T cell receptor beta chains below, sequenced in a study of cytomegalovirus exposure and HLA in healthy donors (dated by TCRdb to 2017 to 2019). Receptor libraries were prepared by the immunoSEQ multiplex PCR assay. TCRdb carries this immuneACCESS record with in-frame sequences only. Its versions omit some clonotypes, under half of them owing to an unresolved V gene in the studies checked, with the rest unexplained. The table for this sample lists about 130,000 clones; approximately 84% of them were counted only once. Of the sample, roughly 27% falls within the top ten clones. The sample comprised PBMCs. These TCRs come from a man aged 25-45 years in good health and CMV-seropositive.

This chain links TRBV7-2 with TRBJ1-3, with D hard to call. Germline V lookup: CDR1 SGHTA, CDR2 FQGNSA. Deletions cut 7 bases from V and 4 bases from J, with 14 bases between. The length of the CDR3 is 14 residues. CDR3 residues: CASTPGRLGNTIYF. DNA of the CDR3: TGTGCCAGCACCCCCGGTCGCTTGGGAAACACCATATATTTT. The full variable domain, its missing parts supplied by reference TRBV7-2 and TRBJ1-3, is GAGVSQSPSNKVTEKGKDVELRCDPISGHTALYWYRQSLGQGLEFLIYFQGNSAPDKSGLPSDRFSAERTGGSVSTLTIQRTQQEDSAVYLCASTPGRLGNTIYFGEGSWLTVV.

V usage is TRBV6-1 and J usage is TRBJ2-1; 9 positions agree with TRBD1. V trimming: 3 bases; J trimming: 6 bases; junction bases outside the gene matches: 3. The CDR3 spans 14 residues. Looked up from germline, CDR1 is MNHNS and CDR2 is SASEGT. The CDR3 DNA follows: TGTGCCAGCAGTGACCCGACAGGGGGCAATGAGCAGTTCTTC. Encoded protein: CASSDPTGGNEQFF.

The rearrangement uses TRBV9 and TRBJ2-1; perhaps TRBD1 as D (5 bases). V lost 0 bases to trimming and J lost 3 bases, with 7 bases between them. The CDR3 is 14 residues long. The germline CDR1 and CDR2 sequences are SGDLS and YYNGEE. The CDR3 nucleotides are TGTGCCAGCAGCGTAGTAGGGGTCTACAATGAGCAGTTCTTC. Translating gives CASSVVGVYNEQFF.

The gene calls are TRBV6-1 and TRBJ1-2; 7 nucleotides match TRBD1. This CDR3 has 14 residues. Germline CDR1 MNHNS, CDR2 SASEGT. The J segment lost 4 bases and the V segment lost 6 bases, leaving 8 bases of the junction unmatched. CDR3 sequence (DNA): TGTGCCAGCAGGACAGGGACATCCCTCTATGGCTACACCTTC. Translating it yields CASRTGTSLYGYTF.